This T cell receptor (beta chain) was recorded in a study of CD8+CD57+ T cells in acquired aplastic anemia. General study results and limits: Significance was not reached for CD8+ Simpson's diversity between patients and controls.

According to the study, genomic DNA was the template for TCR beta VDJ and CDR3 profiling. TCRdb re-called the reads through MiXCR, storing one row per CDR3 protein. The data show around 50,000 distinct CDR3 sequences, approximately 72% seen once. This CDR3 contains 11 residues. V lost 8 bases and J 8 bases, leaving 12 bases between the germline ends. Germline CDR1 is SNHLY and CDR2 is FYNNEI. Comment on this clonotype: Its specificity is not known.

This receptor was taken from a human donor in good health, serving as a control. The chain employs TRBV2 and TRBJ1-2; a weak D match, TRBD1 (6 bases). Sequenced sample: sorted CD4+, CD8+, or CD8+CD57+ T cells (not recorded which) from PBMCs. The CDR3 DNA follows: TGTGCCAGCCAGGGGTCTGGGGGCTACACCTTC. It encodes CASQGSGGYTF. Full variable domain (missing parts from reference TRBV2 and TRBJ1-2): EPEVTQTPSHQVTQMGQEVILRCVPISNHLYFYWYRQILGQKVEFLVSFYNNEISEKSEIFDDQFSVERPDGSNFTLKIRSTKLEDSAMYFCASQGSGGYTFGSGTRLTVV.